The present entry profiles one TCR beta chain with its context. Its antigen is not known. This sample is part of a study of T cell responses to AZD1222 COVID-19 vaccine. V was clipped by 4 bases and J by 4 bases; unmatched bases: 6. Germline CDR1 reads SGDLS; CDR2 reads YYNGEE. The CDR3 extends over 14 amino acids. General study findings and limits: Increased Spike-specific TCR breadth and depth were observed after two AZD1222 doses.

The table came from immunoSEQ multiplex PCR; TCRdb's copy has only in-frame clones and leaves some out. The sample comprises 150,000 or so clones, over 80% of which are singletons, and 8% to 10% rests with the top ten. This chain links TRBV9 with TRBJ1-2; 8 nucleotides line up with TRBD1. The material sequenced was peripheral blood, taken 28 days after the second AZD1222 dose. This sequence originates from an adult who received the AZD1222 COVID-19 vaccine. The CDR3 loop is CASSRDRPFYGYTF. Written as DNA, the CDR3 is TGTGCCAGCAGCCGGGACAGGCCCTTCTATGGCTACACCTTC.